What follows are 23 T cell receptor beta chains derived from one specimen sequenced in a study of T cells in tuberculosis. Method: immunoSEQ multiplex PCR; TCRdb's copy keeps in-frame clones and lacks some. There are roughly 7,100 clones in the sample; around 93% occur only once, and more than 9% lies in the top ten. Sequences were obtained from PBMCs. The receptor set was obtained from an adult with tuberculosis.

DNA of the CDR3: TGCGCCAGCAGCCAAGATGGACTAGCGGGGGCCTACGAGCAGTACTTC. Translating gives CASSQDGLAGAYEQYF. J is TRBJ2-7 and V is TRBV4-1, with TRBD2 identical over 13 bases. The CDR3 covers 16 residues. Per the germline V gene, CDR1 is MGHRA and CDR2 is YSYEKL. V dropped 0 bases and J dropped 2; count of bases not matched to a gene: 1.

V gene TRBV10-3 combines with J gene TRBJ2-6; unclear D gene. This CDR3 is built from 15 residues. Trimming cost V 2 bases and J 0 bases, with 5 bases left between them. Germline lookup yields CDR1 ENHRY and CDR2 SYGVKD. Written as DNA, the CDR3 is TGTGCCATCAGTGAGAGCTCCTCTGGGGCCAACGTCCTGACTTTC. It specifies CAISESSSGANVLTF.

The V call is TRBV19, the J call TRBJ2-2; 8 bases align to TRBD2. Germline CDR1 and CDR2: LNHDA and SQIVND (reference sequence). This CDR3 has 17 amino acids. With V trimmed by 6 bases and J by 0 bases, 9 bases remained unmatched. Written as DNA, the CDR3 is TGTGCCAGTAGGGGGGGACTAGGGTCCGCGAACACCGGGGAGCTGTTTTTT. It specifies CASRGGLGSANTGELFF.

The CDR3 DNA reads as TGTGCCAGCAGTACGGACAGGGATTTCCCCGGGGAGCTGTTTTTT. This sequence encodes CASSTDRDFPGELFF. The rearrangement uses TRBV6-6 and TRBJ2-2, with 8 positions matching TRBD1. This CDR3 is 15 amino acids long. Losses at the gene ends were 5 bases for V and 6 bases for J; bases not matched to a gene: 8. Germline V CDR1 and CDR2: MNHNY, SVGAGI (reference sequence).

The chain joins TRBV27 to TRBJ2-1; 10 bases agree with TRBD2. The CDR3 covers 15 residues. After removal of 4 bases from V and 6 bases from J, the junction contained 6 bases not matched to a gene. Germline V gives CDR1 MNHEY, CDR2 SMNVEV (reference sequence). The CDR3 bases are TGTGCCAGCAGTTCCGGGACTAGCGTCGGCAATGAGCAGTTCTTC. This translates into CASSSGTSVGNEQFF.

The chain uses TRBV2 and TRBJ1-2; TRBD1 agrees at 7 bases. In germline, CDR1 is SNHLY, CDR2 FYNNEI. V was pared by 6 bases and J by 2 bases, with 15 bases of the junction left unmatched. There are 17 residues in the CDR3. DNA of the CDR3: TGTGCCAGCAGGGGAGGTAACGGTCGGGACAGCAACTATGGCTACACCTTC. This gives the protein CASRGGNGRDSNYGYTF.

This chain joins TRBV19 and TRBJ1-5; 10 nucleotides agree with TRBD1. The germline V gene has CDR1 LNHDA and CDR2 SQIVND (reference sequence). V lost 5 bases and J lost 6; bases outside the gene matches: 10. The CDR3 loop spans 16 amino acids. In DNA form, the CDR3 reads TGTGCCAGTAGTGTTCCGGGACAGGGGATTGGTCAGCCCCAGCATTTT. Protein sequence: CASSVPGQGIGQPQHF.

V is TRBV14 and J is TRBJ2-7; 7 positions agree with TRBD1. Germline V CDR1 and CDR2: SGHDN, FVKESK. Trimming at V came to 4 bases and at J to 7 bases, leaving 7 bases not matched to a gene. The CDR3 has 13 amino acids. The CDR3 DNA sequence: TGTGCCAGCAGCCGCCTAACAGGGGTAGAGCAGTACTTC. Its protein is CASSRLTGVEQYF.

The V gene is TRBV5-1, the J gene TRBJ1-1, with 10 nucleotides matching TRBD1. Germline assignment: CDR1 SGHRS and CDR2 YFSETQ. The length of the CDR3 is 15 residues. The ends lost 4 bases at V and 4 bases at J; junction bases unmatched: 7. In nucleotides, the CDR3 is TGCGCCAGCAGCGGGGGACAGGGGCGAACCACTGAAGCTTTCTTT. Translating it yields CASSGGQGRTTEAFF.

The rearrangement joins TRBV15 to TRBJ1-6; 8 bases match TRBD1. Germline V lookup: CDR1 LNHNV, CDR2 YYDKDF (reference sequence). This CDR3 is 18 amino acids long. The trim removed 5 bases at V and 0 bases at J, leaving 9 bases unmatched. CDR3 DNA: TGTGCCACCAGCGAGGGACAGGCGACCTTCTCCTATAATTCACCCCTCCACTTT. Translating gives CATSEGQATFSYNSPLHF.

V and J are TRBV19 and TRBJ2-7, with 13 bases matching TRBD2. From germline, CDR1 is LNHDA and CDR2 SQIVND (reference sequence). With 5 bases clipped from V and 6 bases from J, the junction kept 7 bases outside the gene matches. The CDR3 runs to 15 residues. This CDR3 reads CASSPGLAGVREQYF. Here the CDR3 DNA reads TGTGCCAGTAGTCCAGGACTAGCGGGAGTTCGCGAGCAGTACTTC.

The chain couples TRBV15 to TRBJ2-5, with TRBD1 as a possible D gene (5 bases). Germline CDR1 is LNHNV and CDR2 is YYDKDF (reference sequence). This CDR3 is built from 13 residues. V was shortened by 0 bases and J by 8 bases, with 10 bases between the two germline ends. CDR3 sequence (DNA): TGTGCCACCAGCAGAGACAGGGATGGCACCCAGTACTTC. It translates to CATSRDRDGTQYF.

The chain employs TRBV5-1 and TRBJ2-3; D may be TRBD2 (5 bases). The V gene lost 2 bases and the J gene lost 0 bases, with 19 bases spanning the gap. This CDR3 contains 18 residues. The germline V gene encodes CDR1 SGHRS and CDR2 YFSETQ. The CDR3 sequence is CASSLPTLSSASTDTQYF. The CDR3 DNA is TGCGCCAGCAGCTTACCCACCCTTAGTAGCGCAAGCACAGATACGCAGTATTTT.

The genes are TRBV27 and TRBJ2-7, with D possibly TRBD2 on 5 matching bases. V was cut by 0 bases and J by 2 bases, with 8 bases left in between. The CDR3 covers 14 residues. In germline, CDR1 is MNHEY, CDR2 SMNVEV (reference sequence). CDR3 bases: TGTGCCAGCAGTTTATCCGGACTCACCTACGAGCAGTACTTC. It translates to CASSLSGLTYEQYF.

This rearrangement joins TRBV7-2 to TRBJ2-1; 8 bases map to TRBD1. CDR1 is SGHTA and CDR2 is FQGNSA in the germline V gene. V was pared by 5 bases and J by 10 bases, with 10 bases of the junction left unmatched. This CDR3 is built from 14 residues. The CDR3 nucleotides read TGTGCCAGCAGCCCGCTACGGACAGGGTACGAGCAGTTCTTC. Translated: CASSPLRTGYEQFF.

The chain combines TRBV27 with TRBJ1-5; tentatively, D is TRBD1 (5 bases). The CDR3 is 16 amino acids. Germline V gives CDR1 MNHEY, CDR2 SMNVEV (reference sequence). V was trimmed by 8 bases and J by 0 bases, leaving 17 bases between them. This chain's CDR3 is CASRPTALYSNQPQHF. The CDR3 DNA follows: TGTGCCAGCCGCCCGACAGCCTTATATAGCAATCAGCCCCAGCATTTT.

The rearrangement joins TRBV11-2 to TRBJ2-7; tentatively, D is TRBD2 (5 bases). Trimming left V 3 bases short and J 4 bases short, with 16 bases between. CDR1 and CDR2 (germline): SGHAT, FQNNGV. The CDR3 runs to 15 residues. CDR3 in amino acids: CASSFLSRGPYEQYF. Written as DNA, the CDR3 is TGTGCCAGCAGCTTCCTTTCAAGAGGGCCATACGAGCAGTACTTC.

In DNA, the CDR3 is TGTGCCAGTAGCTACTTATCGACTAGCGGGGGGGCAGGTACGCAGTATTTT. It translates to CASSYLSTSGGAGTQYF. The genes are TRBV19 and TRBJ2-3; TRBD2 agrees at 14 bases. The CDR3 has 17 residues. The trim removed 6 bases at V and 8 bases at J, leaving 13 bases unmatched. The germline gives CDR1 LNHDA, CDR2 SQIVND (reference sequence).

CDR3 loop: CASSPPGSGAQYF. The DNA of the CDR3 is TGTGCCAGCAGCCCCCCAGGTAGTGGGGCCCAGTACTTC. V is TRBV9 and J is TRBJ2-7, with D perhaps matching TRBD1 (5 bases). This CDR3 is built from 13 residues. The germline gives CDR1 SGDLS, CDR2 YYNGEE. The germline V and J ends were trimmed by 4 bases and 10 bases, with 18 bases remaining between them.

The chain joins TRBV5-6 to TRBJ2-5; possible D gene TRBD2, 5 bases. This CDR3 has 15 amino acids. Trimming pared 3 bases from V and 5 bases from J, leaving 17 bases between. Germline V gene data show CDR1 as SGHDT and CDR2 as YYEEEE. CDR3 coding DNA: TGTGCCAGCAGCTCACGACTATACCGCTGGGAGACCCAGTACTTC. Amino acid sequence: CASSSRLYRWETQYF.

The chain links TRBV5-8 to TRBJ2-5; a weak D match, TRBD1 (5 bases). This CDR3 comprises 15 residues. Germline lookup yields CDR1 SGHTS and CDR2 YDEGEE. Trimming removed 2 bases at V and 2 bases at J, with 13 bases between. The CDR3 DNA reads TGTGCCAGCAGCTTCTTCTTTAGGGGTCAAGAGACCCAGTACTTC. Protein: CASSFFFRGQETQYF.

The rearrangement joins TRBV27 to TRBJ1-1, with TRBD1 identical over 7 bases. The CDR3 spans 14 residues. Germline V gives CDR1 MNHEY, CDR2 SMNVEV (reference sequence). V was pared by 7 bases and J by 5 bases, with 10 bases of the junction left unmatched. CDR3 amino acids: CASKPTGRLTEAFF. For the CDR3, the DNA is TGTGCCAGCAAACCGACAGGGCGGTTGACTGAAGCTTTCTTT.

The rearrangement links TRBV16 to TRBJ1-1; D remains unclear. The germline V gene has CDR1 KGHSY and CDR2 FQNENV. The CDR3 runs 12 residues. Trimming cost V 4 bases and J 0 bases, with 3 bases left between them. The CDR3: CASSLVNTEAFF. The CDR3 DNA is TGTGCCAGCAGCCTAGTGAACACTGAAGCTTTCTTT.